These 10 T cell receptor beta chains came from one sample sequenced in a study of OX40 agonist ivuxolimab in advanced cancers. Some clones are missing from TCRdb's copy, which holds only in-frame ones; the method was immunoSEQ multiplex PCR. There are roughly 100,000 clones in the sample; about 90% occur only once, and roughly 0.84% lies in the top ten. This specimen consisted of CD4+ or CD8+ T cells sorted from blood, obtained in a trial of the OX40 agonist ivuxolimab. The receptors originated from an adult with an advanced solid tumor such as melanoma, head and neck, liver or kidney cancer.

V is TRBV4-1 and J is TRBJ1-5; 7 bases line up with TRBD1. This CDR3 is 16 amino acids long. Germline V CDR1 and CDR2: MGHRA, YSYEKL. The V gene end was trimmed by 0 bases and the J gene end by 2 bases; junction bases not matched to a gene: 4. The CDR3, as DNA: TGCGCCAGCAGCCAAGAATGGCAGGGGGGCAATCAGCCCCAGCATTTT. The encoded protein is CASSQEWQGGNQPQHF.

V usage is TRBV18 and J usage is TRBJ1-2, with 7 bases aligning to TRBD1. Germline V gene data show CDR1 as KGHSH and CDR2 as LQKENI. The CDR3 has 14 residues. After removal of 0 bases from V and 8 bases from J, the junction contained 6 bases not matched to a gene. The CDR3 DNA sequence: TGTGCCAGCTCACCACCCGGACAGGTTGGGGGCTACACCTTC. It yields the protein CASSPPGQVGGYTF.

The sample holds one count of this clone. V is TRBV30 and J is TRBJ2-7, with 8 positions matching TRBD1. V was pared by 1 base and J by 4 bases, with 6 bases of the junction left unmatched. Per germline, CDR1 GTSNPN and CDR2 SVGIG (reference sequence). CDR3 length: 14 residues. CDR3 sequence: CAWSATGGWYEQYF. DNA of the CDR3: TGTGCCTGGAGTGCAACAGGGGGTTGGTACGAGCAGTACTTC.

This clone was observed a few times. The rearrangement uses TRBV4-2 and TRBJ2-1; D might be TRBD2 (5 bases). CDR3 length equals 16 residues. V lost 1 base and J 5 bases, leaving 15 bases between the germline ends. Germline CDR1 and CDR2: LGHNA and YNFKEQ. The chain's CDR3 is CASSQGGQARHNEQFF. The CDR3 DNA follows: TGTGCCAGCAGCCAAGGCGGGCAGGCCCGTCACAATGAGCAGTTCTTC.

The rearrangement joins TRBV4-1 to TRBJ2-7; the D gene is possibly TRBD2 (6 bases). This CDR3 comprises 15 residues. V lost 4 bases and J 2 bases, leaving 15 bases between the germline ends. Looked up from germline, CDR1 is MGHRA and CDR2 is YSYEKL. In DNA, the CDR3 is TGCGCCAGCAGCCTGGGAGCGGGCGCGACCTACGAGCAGTACTTC. Its protein product is CASSLGAGATYEQYF.

J is TRBJ2-5 and V is TRBV28; TRBD1 matches at 10 bases. The J segment lost 4 bases and the V segment lost 4 bases, leaving 6 bases of the junction unmatched. Germline assignment: CDR1 MDHEN and CDR2 SYDVKM. This CDR3 region has 15 residues. In DNA, the CDR3 is TGTGCCAGCAGTTCGTCTCGGACAGGGGGAGAGACCCAGTACTTC. Residues: CASSSSRTGGETQYF.

The rearrangement uses TRBV11-2 and TRBJ1-4; 8 bases are a match to TRBD1. The CDR3 covers 15 residues. The ends lost 5 bases at V and 3 bases at J; junction bases unmatched: 5. Germline V gene sequence: CDR1 SGHAT, CDR2 FQNNGV. The CDR3, as DNA: TGTGCCAGCAGCCTGACAGGGGAGGCTAATGAAAAACTGTTTTTT. Its protein product is CASSLTGEANEKLFF. The full variable domain, its missing parts supplied by reference TRBV11-2 and TRBJ1-4, is EAGVAQSPRYKIIEKRQSVAFWCNPISGHATLYWYQQILGQGPKLLIQFQNNGVVDDSQLPKDRFSAERLKGVDSTLKIQPAKLEDSAVYLCASSLTGEANEKLFFGSGTQLSVL.

V and J are TRBV7-2 and TRBJ1-3, with 7 bases lining up with TRBD1. Germline loops: CDR1 SGHTA, CDR2 FQGNSA. The CDR3 spans 16 residues. V lost 4 bases and J lost 0; bases outside the gene matches: 6. CDR3 residues: CASSSPGQYSGNTIYF. CDR3 nucleotide sequence: TGTGCCAGCAGCTCCCCGGGACAGTACTCTGGAAACACCATATATTTT. Filled out from reference TRBV7-2 and TRBJ1-3, the complete variable domain reads GAGVSQSPSNKVTEKGKDVELRCDPISGHTALYWYRQSLGQGLEFLIYFQGNSAPDKSGLPSDRFSAERTGGSVSTLTIQRTQQEDSAVYLCASSSPGQYSGNTIYFGEGSWLTVV.

The rearrangement uses TRBV7-9 and TRBJ2-1; 13 bases align to TRBD2. V dropped 4 bases and J dropped 6; count of bases not matched to a gene: 3. This CDR3 comprises 15 residues. Germline CDR1 reads SEHNR; CDR2 reads FQNEAQ (reference sequence). The CDR3 sequence is CASSSRLAGGNEQFF. In nucleotides, the CDR3 is TGTGCCAGCAGCTCTAGACTAGCGGGGGGCAATGAGCAGTTCTTC.

The chain carries TRBV7-9 and TRBJ1-3, with 7 nucleotides matching TRBD1. J gave up 0 bases and V 1 base, and 6 bases lay outside the gene matches. Germline values: CDR1 SEHNR, CDR2 FQNEAQ (reference sequence). CDR3 length: 17 residues. In DNA form, the CDR3 reads TGTGCCAGCAGCTTAGACGCCGCAGGGGGCTCTGGAAACACCATATATTTT. It specifies CASSLDAAGGSGNTIYF. The whole variable domain, filled in from reference TRBV7-9 and TRBJ1-3, reads DTGVSQNPRHKITKRGQNVTFRCDPISEHNRLYWYRQTLGQGPEFLTYFQNEAQLEKSRLLSDRFSAERPKGSFSTLEIQRTEQGDSAMYLCASSLDAAGGSGNTIYFGEGSWLTVV.